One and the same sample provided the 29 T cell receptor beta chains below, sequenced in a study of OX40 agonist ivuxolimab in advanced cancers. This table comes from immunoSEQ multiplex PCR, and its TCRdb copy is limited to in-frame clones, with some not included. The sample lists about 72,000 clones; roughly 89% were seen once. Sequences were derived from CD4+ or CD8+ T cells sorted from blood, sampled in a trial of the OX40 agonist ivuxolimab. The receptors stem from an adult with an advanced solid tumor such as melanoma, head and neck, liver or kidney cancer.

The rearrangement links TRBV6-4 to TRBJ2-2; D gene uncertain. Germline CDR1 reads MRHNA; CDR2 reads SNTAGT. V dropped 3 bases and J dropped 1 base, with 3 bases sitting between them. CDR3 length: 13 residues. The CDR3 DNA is TGTGCCAGCAGTGAGGAGAACACCGGGGAGCTGTTTTTT. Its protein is CASSEENTGELFF.

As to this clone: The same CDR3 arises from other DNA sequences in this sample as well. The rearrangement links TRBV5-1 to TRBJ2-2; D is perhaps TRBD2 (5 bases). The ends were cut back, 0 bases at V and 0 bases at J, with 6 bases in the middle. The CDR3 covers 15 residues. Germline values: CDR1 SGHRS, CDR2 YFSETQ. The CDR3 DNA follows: TGCGCCAGCAGCTTGGGGACTGCGAACACCGGGGAGCTGTTTTTT. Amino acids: CASSLGTANTGELFF.

The CDR3 region is CASSLWGQGRSGELFF. The DNA for the CDR3 is TGTGCCAGCAGTTTATGGGGACAGGGAAGGAGCGGGGAGCTGTTTTTT. The gene calls are TRBV28 and TRBJ2-2, with 9 positions matching TRBD1. The CDR3 runs to 16 residues. Trimming at V came to 0 bases and at J to 7 bases, leaving 6 bases not matched to a gene. In germline, CDR1 is MDHEN, CDR2 SYDVKM.

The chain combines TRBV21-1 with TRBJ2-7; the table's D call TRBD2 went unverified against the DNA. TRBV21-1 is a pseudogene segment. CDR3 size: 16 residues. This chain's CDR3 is CASSRTGLASSYEQYF. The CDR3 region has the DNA TGTGCCAGCAGCCGTACCGGACTGGCCAGCTCCTACGAGCAGTACTTC.

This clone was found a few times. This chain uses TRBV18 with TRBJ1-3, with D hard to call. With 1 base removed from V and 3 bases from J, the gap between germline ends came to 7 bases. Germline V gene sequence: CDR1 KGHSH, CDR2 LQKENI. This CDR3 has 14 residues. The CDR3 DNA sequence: TGTGCCAGCTCACCACGGGGATATGGAAACACCATATATTTT. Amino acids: CASSPRGYGNTIYF.

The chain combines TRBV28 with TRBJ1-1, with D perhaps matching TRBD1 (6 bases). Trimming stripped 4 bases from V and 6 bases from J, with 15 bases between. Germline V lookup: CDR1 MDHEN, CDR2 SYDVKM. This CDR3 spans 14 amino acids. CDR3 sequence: CASSSGYRESEAFF. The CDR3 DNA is TGTGCCAGCAGTTCTGGGTACAGGGAATCTGAAGCTTTCTTT.

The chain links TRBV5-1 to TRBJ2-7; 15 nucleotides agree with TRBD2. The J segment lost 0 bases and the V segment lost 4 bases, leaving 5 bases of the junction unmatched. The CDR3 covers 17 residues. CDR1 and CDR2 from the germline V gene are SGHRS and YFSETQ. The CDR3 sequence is CASSLGTSGRSSYEQYF. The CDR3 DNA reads TGCGCCAGCAGCCTGGGGACTAGCGGGAGGAGCTCCTACGAGCAGTACTTC.

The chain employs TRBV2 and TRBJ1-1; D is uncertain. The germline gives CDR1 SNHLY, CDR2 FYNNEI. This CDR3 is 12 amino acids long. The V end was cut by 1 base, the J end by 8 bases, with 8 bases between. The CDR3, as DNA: TGTGCCAGCAGTGAAGAGATTCGGGAAGCTTTCTTT. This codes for CASSEEIREAFF.

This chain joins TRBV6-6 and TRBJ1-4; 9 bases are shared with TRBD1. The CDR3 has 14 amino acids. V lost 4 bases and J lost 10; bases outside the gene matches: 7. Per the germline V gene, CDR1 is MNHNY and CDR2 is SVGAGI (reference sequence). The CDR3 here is CASSWDRAGGKLFF. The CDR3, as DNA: TGTGCCAGCAGTTGGGACAGGGCAGGAGGAAAACTGTTTTTT.

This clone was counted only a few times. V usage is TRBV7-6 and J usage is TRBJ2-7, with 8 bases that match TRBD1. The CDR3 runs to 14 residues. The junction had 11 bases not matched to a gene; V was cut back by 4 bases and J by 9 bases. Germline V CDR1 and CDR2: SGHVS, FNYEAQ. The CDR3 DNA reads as TGTGCCAGCAGCTCCCAGGACAGGGTCGGCGTGCAGTACTTC. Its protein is CASSSQDRVGVQYF.

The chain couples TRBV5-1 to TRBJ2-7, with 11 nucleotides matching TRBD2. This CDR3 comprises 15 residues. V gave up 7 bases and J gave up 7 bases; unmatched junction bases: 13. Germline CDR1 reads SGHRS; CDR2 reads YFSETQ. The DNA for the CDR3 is TGCGCCAGCTCCAGACGACTAGCGGGGCTTAAAGAGCAGTACTTC. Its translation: CASSRRLAGLKEQYF.

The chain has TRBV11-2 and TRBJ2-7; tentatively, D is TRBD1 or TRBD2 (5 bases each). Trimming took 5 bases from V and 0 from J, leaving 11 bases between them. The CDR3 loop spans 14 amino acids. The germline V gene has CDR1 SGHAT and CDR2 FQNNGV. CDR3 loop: CASSTRDGSYEQYF. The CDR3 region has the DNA TGTGCCAGCAGCACCCGGGACGGCTCCTACGAGCAGTACTTC.

CDR3 in DNA: TGTGCCAGCAGCCGGGACAGCGGGAGAGGGGAGGAGACCCAGTACTTC. Amino acids: CASSRDSGRGEETQYF. V gene TRBV9 combines with J gene TRBJ2-5; tentatively, D is TRBD2 (8 bases). Trimming took 4 bases from V and 5 from J, leaving 21 bases between them. Per germline, CDR1 SGDLS and CDR2 YYNGEE. This CDR3 has 16 amino acids.

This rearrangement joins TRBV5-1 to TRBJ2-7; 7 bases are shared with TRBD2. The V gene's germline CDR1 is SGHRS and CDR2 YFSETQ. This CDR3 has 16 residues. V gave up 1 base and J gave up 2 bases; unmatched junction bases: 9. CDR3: CASSLWGGTTAYEQYF. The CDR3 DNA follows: TGCGCCAGCAGCTTGTGGGGCGGGACTACAGCCTACGAGCAGTACTTC.

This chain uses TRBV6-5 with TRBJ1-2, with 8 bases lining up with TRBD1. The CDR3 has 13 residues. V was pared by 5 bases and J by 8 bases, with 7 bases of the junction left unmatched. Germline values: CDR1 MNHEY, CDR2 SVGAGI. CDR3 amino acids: CASSQLRTGGYTF. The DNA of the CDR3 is TGTGCCAGCAGTCAGCTTCGGACAGGGGGCTACACCTTC.

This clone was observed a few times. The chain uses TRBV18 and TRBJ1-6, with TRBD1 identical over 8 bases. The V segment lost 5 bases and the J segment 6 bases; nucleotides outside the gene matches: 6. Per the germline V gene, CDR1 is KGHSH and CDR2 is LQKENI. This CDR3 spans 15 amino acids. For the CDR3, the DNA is TGTGCCAGCTCATCTTGGGACAGGCCTAATTCACCCCTCCACTTT. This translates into CASSSWDRPNSPLHF.

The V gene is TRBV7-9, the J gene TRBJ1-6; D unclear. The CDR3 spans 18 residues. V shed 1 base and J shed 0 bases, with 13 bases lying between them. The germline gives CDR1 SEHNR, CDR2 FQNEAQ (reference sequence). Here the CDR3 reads CASSLGTAGNSYNSPLHF. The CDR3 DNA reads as TGTGCCAGCAGCTTAGGAACGGCGGGGAACTCCTATAATTCACCCCTCCACTTT.

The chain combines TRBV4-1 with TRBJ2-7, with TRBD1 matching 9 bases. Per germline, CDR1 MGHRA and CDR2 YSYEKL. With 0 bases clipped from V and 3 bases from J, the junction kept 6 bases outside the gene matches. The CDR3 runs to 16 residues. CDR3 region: CASSQDPRDRVYEQYF. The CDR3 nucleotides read TGCGCCAGCAGCCAAGATCCCCGGGACAGGGTCTACGAGCAGTACTTC.

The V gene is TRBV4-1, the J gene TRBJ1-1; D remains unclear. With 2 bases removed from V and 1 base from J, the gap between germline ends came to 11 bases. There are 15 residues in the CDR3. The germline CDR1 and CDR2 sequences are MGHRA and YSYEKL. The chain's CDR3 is CASSQTRAQNTEAFF. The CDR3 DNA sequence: TGCGCCAGCAGCCAAACTCGGGCCCAGAACACTGAAGCTTTCTTT.

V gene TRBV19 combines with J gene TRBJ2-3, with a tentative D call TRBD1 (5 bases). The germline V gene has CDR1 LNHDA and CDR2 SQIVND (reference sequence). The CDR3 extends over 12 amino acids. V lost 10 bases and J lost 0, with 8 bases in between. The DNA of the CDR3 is TGTGCCACCAGGGATAGCACAGATACGCAGTATTTT. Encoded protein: CATRDSTDTQYF. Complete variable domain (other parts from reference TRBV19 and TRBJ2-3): DGGITQSPKYLFRKEGQNVTLSCEQNLNHDAMYWYRQDPGQGLRLIYYSQIVNDFQKGDIAEGYSVSREKKESFPLTVTSAQKNPTAFYLCATRDSTDTQYFGPGTRLTVL.

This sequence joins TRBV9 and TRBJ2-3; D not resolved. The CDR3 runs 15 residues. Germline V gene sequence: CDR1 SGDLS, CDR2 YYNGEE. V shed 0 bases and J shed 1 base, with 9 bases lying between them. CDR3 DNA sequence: TGTGCCAGCAGCGTAGGGGCGTTTCGCACAGATACGCAGTATTTT. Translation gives CASSVGAFRTDTQYF.

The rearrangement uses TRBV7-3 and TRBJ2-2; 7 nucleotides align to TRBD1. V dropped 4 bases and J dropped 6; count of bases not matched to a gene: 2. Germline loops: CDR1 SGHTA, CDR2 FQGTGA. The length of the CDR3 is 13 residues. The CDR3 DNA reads TGTGCCAGCAGCTCAACAGGGGCCGGGGAGCTGTTTTTT. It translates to CASSSTGAGELFF.

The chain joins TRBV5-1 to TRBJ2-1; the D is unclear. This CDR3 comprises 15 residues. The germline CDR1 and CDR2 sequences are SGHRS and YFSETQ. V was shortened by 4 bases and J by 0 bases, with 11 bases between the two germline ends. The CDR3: CASSTTASSYNEQFF. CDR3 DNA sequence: TGCGCCAGCAGCACAACTGCAAGCTCCTACAATGAGCAGTTCTTC.

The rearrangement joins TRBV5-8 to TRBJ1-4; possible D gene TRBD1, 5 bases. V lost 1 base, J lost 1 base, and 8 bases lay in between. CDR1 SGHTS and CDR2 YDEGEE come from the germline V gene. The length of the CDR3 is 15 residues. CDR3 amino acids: CASSLQGRTNEKLFF. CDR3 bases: TGTGCCAGCAGCTTGCAGGGTCGAACTAATGAAAAACTGTTTTTT.

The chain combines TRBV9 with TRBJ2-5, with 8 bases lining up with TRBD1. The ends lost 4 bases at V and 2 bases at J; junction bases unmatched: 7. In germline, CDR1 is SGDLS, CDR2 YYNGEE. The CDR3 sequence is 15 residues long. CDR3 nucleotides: TGTGCCAGCAGCTCAGGGGGCAGGGCTCAAGAGACCCAGTACTTC. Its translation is CASSSGGRAQETQYF.

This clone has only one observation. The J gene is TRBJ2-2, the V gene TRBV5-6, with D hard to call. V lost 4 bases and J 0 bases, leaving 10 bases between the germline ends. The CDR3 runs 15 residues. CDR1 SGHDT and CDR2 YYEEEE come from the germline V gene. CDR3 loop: CASSRLSPNTGELFF. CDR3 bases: TGTGCCAGCAGCCGTCTTAGCCCGAACACCGGGGAGCTGTTTTTT. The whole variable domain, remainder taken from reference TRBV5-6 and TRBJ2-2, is DAGVTQSPTHLIKTRGQQVTLRCSPKSGHDTVSWYQQALGQGPQFIFQYYEEEERQRGNFPDRFSGHQFPNYSSELNVNALLLGDSALYLCASSRLSPNTGELFFGEGSRLTVL.

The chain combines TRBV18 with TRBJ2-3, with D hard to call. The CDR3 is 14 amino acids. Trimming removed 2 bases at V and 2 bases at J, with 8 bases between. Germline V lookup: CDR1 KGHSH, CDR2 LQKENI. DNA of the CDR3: TGTGCCAGCTCACCAAATCTGAACACAGATACGCAGTATTTT. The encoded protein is CASSPNLNTDTQYF.

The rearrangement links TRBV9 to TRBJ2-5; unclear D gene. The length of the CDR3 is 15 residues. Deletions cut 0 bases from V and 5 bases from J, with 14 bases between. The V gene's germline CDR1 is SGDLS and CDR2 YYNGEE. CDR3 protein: CASSVAPTGQETQYF. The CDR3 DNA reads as TGTGCCAGCAGCGTAGCCCCGACCGGGCAGGAGACCCAGTACTTC.

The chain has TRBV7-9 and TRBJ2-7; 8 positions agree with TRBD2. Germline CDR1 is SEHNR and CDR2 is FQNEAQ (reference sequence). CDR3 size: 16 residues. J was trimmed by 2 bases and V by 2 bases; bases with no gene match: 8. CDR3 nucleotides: TGTGCCAGCAGCTTAACCAGCGGGAGTGAGACCTACGAGCAGTACTTC. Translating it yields CASSLTSGSETYEQYF. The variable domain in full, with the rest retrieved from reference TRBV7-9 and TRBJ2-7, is DTGVSQNPRHKITKRGQNVTFRCDPISEHNRLYWYRQTLGQGPEFLTYFQNEAQLEKSRLLSDRFSAERPKGSFSTLEIQRTEQGDSAMYLCASSLTSGSETYEQYFGPGTRLTVT.